This T cell receptor (beta chain) was sequenced in a study of CD8 T cells in Susac syndrome. In germline, CDR1 is SGHVS, CDR2 FNYEAQ. Trimming at V came to 6 bases and at J to 3 bases, leaving 10 bases not matched to a gene. The CDR3 sequence is 15 residues long. The study's findings and limits: By the study's own acknowledgment, its TCR sequencing and HLA analysis included relatively few individuals.

A word on this clonotype: What it binds is unknown.

Sequencing of TCR beta was performed on blood CD8+ and CD4+ T cells. An input of roughly 0.45 to 1 ug of RNA was subjected to reverse transcription using random hexamers. Across 54 Vbeta and 13 Jbeta, immunoSEQ multiplex PCR amplified TCR beta CDR3. TCRdb redid the calling of the immunoSEQ multiplex PCR reads with MiXCR, one entry per CDR3 protein. The sample includes around 130,000 distinct CDR3 sequences, approximately 89% seen only once; the top ten take 0.2% to 0.25%. This TCR was sampled from a human donor with multiple sclerosis. Material for sequencing was CD8+ T cells from PBMCs. This rearrangement joins TRBV7-6 to TRBJ2-5; 7 bases line up with TRBD2. CDR3 in amino acids: CASSPAASGEETQYF. CDR3 nucleotides: TGTGCCAGCAGTCCGGCCGCTAGCGGAGAAGAGACCCAGTACTTC.